This T cell receptor beta chain was sequenced in a study of cytotoxic CD8 clonotypes in ibrutinib-treated CLL. Study background: On average, about 92,000 productive rearrangements and 255,043 productive templates per sample.

This clone was observed once. Libraries were prepared by immunoSEQ multiplex PCR; TCRdb keeps only in-frame clonotypes and omits some of them. The table has 14,000 or so clones, about two thirds seen once; the top ten hold roughly 41%. The sequencing used PBMCs, collected before ibrutinib treatment. The receptor was isolated from a human donor with chronic lymphocytic leukemia.

CDR3 loop: CASKMGQGASPLHF. The CDR3 nucleotides are TGTGCCAGCAAAATGGGACAGGGGGCTTCACCCCTCCACTTT. This chain links TRBV27 with TRBJ1-6, with 12 nucleotides matching TRBD1. Germline V gives CDR1 MNHEY, CDR2 SMNVEV (reference sequence). V gave up 7 bases and J gave up 9 bases; unmatched junction bases: 4. This CDR3 is 14 amino acids long.